The clone carrying this T cell receptor (beta chain) was seen only once. This sample was taken from a study of T cell responses to AZD1222 COVID-19 vaccine. TCRdb's table, derived via immunoSEQ multiplex PCR, lists solely in-frame clones and lacks some. The sample has 98,000 or so clones, over 85% seen once. The clonotype comes from an adult in good health. Sequencing was performed on peripheral blood, taken on day 0 of AZD1222 vaccination.

The CDR3 loop reads CASSFTGGDSEKLFF. The DNA of the CDR3 is TGCGCCAGCAGCTTTACAGGGGGCGACAGTGAAAAACTGTTTTTT. The V call is TRBV5-1, the J call TRBJ1-4; 9 positions match TRBD1. This CDR3 spans 15 amino acids. V shed 2 bases and J 7 bases; nucleotides not matched to a gene: 6. In germline, CDR1 is SGHRS, CDR2 YFSETQ. The complete variable domain, with remaining parts taken from reference TRBV5-1 and TRBJ1-4, reads KAGVTQTPRYLIKTRGQQVTLSCSPISGHRSVSWYQQTPGQGLQFLFEYFSETQRNKGNFPGRFSGRQFSNSRSEMNVSTLELGDSALYLCASSFTGGDSEKLFFGSGTQLSVL.